A single sample is the source of the 32 T cell receptor beta chains below, sequenced in a study of OX40 agonist ivuxolimab in advanced cancers. Libraries were prepared by immunoSEQ multiplex PCR; TCRdb keeps only in-frame clonotypes and omits some of them. The sample has about 82,000 clones, 70% to 90% seen once. This sample comprised CD4+ or CD8+ T cells sorted from blood, obtained in a trial of the OX40 agonist ivuxolimab. The receptor source for this set is an adult with an advanced solid tumor such as melanoma, head and neck, liver or kidney cancer.

This chain uses TRBV11-2 with TRBJ1-1, with D possibly matching TRBD1 (5 bases). The V end lost 3 bases, the J end lost 4 bases, and 12 bases lay between the germline ends. Germline CDR1 reads SGHAT; CDR2 reads FQNNGV. CDR3 length equals 14 residues. CDR3 sequence: CASSFRVGTTEAFF. The DNA of the CDR3 is TGTGCCAGCAGCTTCAGGGTCGGGACCACTGAAGCTTTCTTT.

This rearrangement joins TRBV11-2 to TRBJ2-1; 7 bases are a match to TRBD2. V lost 6 bases to trimming and J lost 5 bases; unmatched junction nucleotides: 10. Per germline, CDR1 SGHAT and CDR2 FQNNGV. The CDR3 sequence is 15 residues long. The CDR3 DNA reads TGTGCCAGCAGAGTCTGGGGGAGGGTTAACAATGAGCAGTTCTTC. It codes for CASRVWGRVNNEQFF.

This sequence joins TRBV6-5 and TRBJ1-1; D ambiguous. V lost 5 bases and J 11 bases, leaving 12 bases between the germline ends. The CDR3 totals 11 residues. Per germline, CDR1 MNHEY and CDR2 SVGAGI. The CDR3 reads CASSEQRAAFF. The CDR3 DNA reads TGTGCCAGCAGTGAGCAACGGGCGGCTTTCTTT.

The table lists this clone with a few counts. V usage is TRBV28 and J usage is TRBJ1-2, with D possibly being TRBD1 (5 bases). Per germline, CDR1 MDHEN and CDR2 SYDVKM. The V gene lost 8 bases and the J gene lost 8 bases, with 18 bases spanning the gap. This CDR3 has 13 residues. In nucleotides, the CDR3 is TGTGCCAGCCTTGTGGGCAGGGCGGGAGGCTACACCTTC. Translating it yields CASLVGRAGGYTF.

The V and J genes are TRBV19 and TRBJ1-5; 10 positions agree with TRBD1. Germline V lookup: CDR1 LNHDA, CDR2 SQIVND (reference sequence). This CDR3 has 14 amino acids. The J segment lost 7 bases and the V segment lost 6 bases, leaving 6 bases of the junction unmatched. The CDR3 DNA reads as TGTGCCAGTAGCAGGACAGGGGGAGACCAGCCCCAGCATTTT. This gives the protein CASSRTGGDQPQHF.

The chain is built from TRBV5-5 and TRBJ1-1, with D possibly matching TRBD1 (5 bases). Germline assignment: CDR1 SGHKS and CDR2 YYEKEE (reference sequence). The germline V and J ends were trimmed by 4 bases and 1 base, with 11 bases remaining between them. The CDR3 covers 14 residues. In DNA form, the CDR3 reads TGTGCCAGCAGCGCCCGGGACTGGAACACTGAAGCTTTCTTT. Protein: CASSARDWNTEAFF.

The chain recombines TRBV5-6 with TRBJ1-5, with D perhaps TRBD1 (5 bases). This CDR3 spans 13 amino acids. Germline V gene sequence: CDR1 SGHDT, CDR2 YYEEEE. Deletions cut 3 bases from V and 7 bases from J, with 11 bases between. CDR3 residues: CASSSRGGQPQHF. As DNA, the CDR3 is TGTGCCAGCAGCTCTAGGGGAGGCCAGCCCCAGCATTTT.

The rearrangement links TRBV30 to TRBJ2-1; no definite D call. This CDR3 has 13 amino acids. From germline, CDR1 is GTSNPN and CDR2 SVGIG (reference sequence). Trimming removed 3 bases at V and 6 bases at J, with 12 bases between. DNA of the CDR3: TGTGCCTGGAGCGCCGATTCCGGCAATGAGCAGTTCTTC. It is translated as CAWSADSGNEQFF.

V and J are TRBV29-1 and TRBJ2-7; possibly TRBD1 or TRBD2 for D (5 bases each). The V end lost 4 bases, the J end lost 4 bases, and 8 bases lay between the germline ends. The CDR3 is made up of 11 amino acids. CDR1 is SQVTM, CDR2 ANQGSEA, per germline. The CDR3: CSVGGGYEQYF. Here the CDR3 DNA reads TGCAGCGTTGGGGGCGGGTACGAGCAGTACTTC.

This chain uses TRBV6-5 with TRBJ2-5; a weak D match, TRBD2 (5 bases). The ends were cut back, 0 bases at V and 2 bases at J, with 7 bases in the middle. The CDR3 has 14 amino acids. The germline gives CDR1 MNHEY, CDR2 SVGAGI. CDR3: CASSYSADQETQYF. The CDR3 DNA sequence: TGTGCCAGCAGTTACTCAGCGGATCAAGAGACCCAGTACTTC.

The J gene is TRBJ1-1, the V gene TRBV28; 10 bases agree with TRBD1. Germline CDR1 reads MDHEN; CDR2 reads SYDVKM. The CDR3 extends over 15 amino acids. V shed 6 bases and J 6 bases; nucleotides not matched to a gene: 10. Here the CDR3 reads CASRRPTGGGPEAFF. Here the CDR3 DNA reads TGTGCCAGCAGGCGACCGACAGGGGGCGGCCCTGAAGCTTTCTTT.

The rearrangement joins TRBV9 to TRBJ2-7, with 8 bases that match TRBD1. The CDR3 extends over 14 amino acids. Trimming at V came to 0 bases and at J to 3 bases, leaving 2 bases not matched to a gene. The germline V gene encodes CDR1 SGDLS and CDR2 YYNGEE. The CDR3 coding sequence is TGTGCCAGCAGCGTAGGAGGACAGGGCTACGAGCAGTACTTC. It encodes CASSVGGQGYEQYF.

The CDR3 nucleotides read TGTGCCAGCAGCCAAGACAGGGGAGCGAACACCGGGGAGCTGTTTTTT. Protein sequence: CASSQDRGANTGELFF. The rearrangement links TRBV7-3 to TRBJ2-2; TRBD1 aligns across 8 bases. Looked up from germline, CDR1 is SGHTA and CDR2 is FQGTGA. J lost 0 bases, V lost 5 bases, and 5 bases had no gene match. The CDR3 has 16 amino acids.

This CDR3 is CASSQGYGDTQYF. The CDR3 bases are TGCGCCAGCAGCCAAGGTTATGGAGATACGCAGTATTTT. The rearrangement joins TRBV4-1 to TRBJ2-3; no clear D. Trimming pared 1 base from V and 5 bases from J, leaving 7 bases between. Germline V gene data show CDR1 as MGHRA and CDR2 as YSYEKL. CDR3 length: 13 amino acids.

This clone was seen only once. The J gene is TRBJ2-1, the V gene TRBV4-1; D possibly corresponds to TRBD1 (6 bases). The CDR3 has 15 amino acids. Germline V gene sequence: CDR1 MGHRA, CDR2 YSYEKL. Trimming took 4 bases from V and 7 from J, leaving 17 bases between them. CDR3 sequence (DNA): TGCGCCAGCAGCCCAGGGACAACCATCTATAATGAGCAGTTCTTC. It is translated as CASSPGTTIYNEQFF.

This clone was observed once. This sequence joins TRBV18 and TRBJ2-5, with TRBD2 matching 11 bases. The CDR3 loop spans 16 amino acids. CDR1 and CDR2 from the germline V gene are KGHSH and LQKENI. V was pared by 3 bases and J by 4 bases, with 7 bases of the junction left unmatched. CDR3 protein: CASSPGASGRTETQYF. CDR3 DNA: TGTGCCAGCTCACCTGGCGCTAGCGGGAGGACAGAGACCCAGTACTTC.

This clone was recorded only once. The chain links TRBV30 to TRBJ2-2; possibly TRBD1 for D (5 bases). The ends were cut back, 3 bases at V and 9 bases at J, with 17 bases in the middle. The CDR3 is made up of 14 amino acids. Per the germline V gene, CDR1 is GTSNPN and CDR2 is SVGIG (reference sequence). CDR3 coding DNA: TGTGCCTGGAGGATCGAGCAGGGAAGAAGGGAGCTGTTTTTT. Translated, it gives CAWRIEQGRRELFF.

V usage is TRBV28 and J usage is TRBJ2-6, with TRBD1 identical over 10 bases. V was clipped by 4 bases and J by 2 bases; unmatched bases: 5. Germline V gene sequence: CDR1 MDHEN, CDR2 SYDVKM. CDR3 length: 17 amino acids. The CDR3 region is CASSSDRGFAGANVLTF. The CDR3 coding sequence is TGTGCCAGCAGTTCGGACAGGGGGTTTGCTGGGGCCAACGTCCTGACTTTC. The whole variable domain, remainder taken from reference TRBV28 and TRBJ2-6, is DVKVTQSSRYLVKRTGEKVFLECVQDMDHENMFWYRQDPGLGLRLIYFSYDVKMKEKGDIPEGYSVSREKKERFSLILESASTNQTSMYLCASSSDRGFAGANVLTFGAGSRLTVL.

The chain couples TRBV10-3 to TRBJ2-3; D is uncertain. Germline values: CDR1 ENHRY, CDR2 SYGVKD. This CDR3 has 10 residues. The V end lost 2 bases, the J end lost 8 bases, and 2 bases lay between the germline ends. The CDR3 DNA reads TGTGCCATCAGTGAGGGTACGCAGTATTTT. This translates into CAISEGTQYF.

V is TRBV5-4 and J is TRBJ2-1; 8 bases line up with TRBD2. V was pared by 4 bases and J by 8 bases, with 14 bases of the junction left unmatched. Germline V CDR1 and CDR2: SGHNT, YYREEE (reference sequence). This CDR3 has 16 residues. This CDR3 reads CASSPQLGGRTDEQFF. Written as DNA, the CDR3 is TGTGCCAGCAGCCCCCAACTCGGCGGGAGGACGGATGAGCAGTTCTTC.

The rearrangement joins TRBV5-4 to TRBJ1-1; D unclear. The CDR3 runs to 12 residues. Looked up from germline, CDR1 is SGHNT and CDR2 is YYREEE (reference sequence). V lost 5 bases, J lost 5 bases, and 10 bases lay in between. CDR3 DNA: TGTGCCAGCAGGGGTTGGAGTACTGAAGCTTTCTTT. It codes for CASRGWSTEAFF.

This sequence joins TRBV5-1 and TRBJ2-3; TRBD2 matches 8 bases. CDR1 and CDR2 from the germline V gene are SGHRS and YFSETQ. V shed 4 bases and J 6 bases; nucleotides not matched to a gene: 16. This CDR3 comprises 17 residues. The CDR3 region has the DNA TGCGCCAGCAGCCAAGCCGGGTGGGCGGGAGGTGTCGATACGCAGTATTTT. It translates to CASSQAGWAGGVDTQYF.

This sequence joins TRBV7-9 and TRBJ1-2; a weak D match, TRBD1 (5 bases). Deletions cut 8 bases from V and 4 bases from J, with 11 bases between. From germline, CDR1 is SEHNR and CDR2 FQNEAQ (reference sequence). There are 12 residues in the CDR3. The DNA of the CDR3 is TGTGCCAGCGGGGGGAACGGCTATGGCTACACCTTC. Amino acids: CASGGNGYGYTF.

The CDR3 coding sequence is TGTGCCAGCAGGTCTCGAGCGGGAGGGACTTCTTTCGAGTTCTTC. Translation gives CASRSRAGGTSFEFF. The rearrangement joins TRBV6-5 to TRBJ2-1; 10 nucleotides align to TRBD2. CDR1 and CDR2 (germline): MNHEY, SVGAGI. The V segment lost 6 bases and the J segment 14 bases; nucleotides outside the gene matches: 16. The CDR3 is 15 amino acids.

The chain has TRBV9 and TRBJ2-1; D may be TRBD1 (5 bases). V was clipped by 1 base and J by 0 bases, with 11 bases between them. In germline, CDR1 is SGDLS, CDR2 YYNGEE. The CDR3 contains 16 residues. CDR3 amino acids: CASSVQGQSSYNEQFF. In DNA form, the CDR3 reads TGTGCCAGCAGCGTACAAGGACAAAGCTCCTACAATGAGCAGTTCTTC.

The chain links TRBV7-9 to TRBJ2-7; TRBD2 matches 8 bases. Germline CDR1 is SEHNR and CDR2 is FQNEAQ (reference sequence). The CDR3 loop spans 11 amino acids. After removal of 10 bases from V and 7 bases from J, the junction contained 6 bases not matched to a gene. The CDR3 DNA follows: TGTGCCACAGCGGGAGCACGTGAGCAGTACTTC. It yields the protein CATAGAREQYF.

The CDR3 DNA reads TGTGCCAGCAGCTTAGCGTTCGGGACAGGGCGCAACGAGCAGTACTTC. It is translated as CASSLAFGTGRNEQYF. The chain is built from TRBV7-6 and TRBJ2-7; 9 nucleotides line up with TRBD1. The CDR3 length is 16 residues. Per the germline V gene, CDR1 is SGHVS and CDR2 is FNYEAQ. V dropped 0 bases and J dropped 5; count of bases not matched to a gene: 8.

This chain joins TRBV7-6 and TRBJ1-3; D might be TRBD1 (6 bases). In germline, CDR1 is SGHVS, CDR2 FNYEAQ. The CDR3 loop spans 16 amino acids. Trimming pared 6 bases from V and 1 base from J, leaving 16 bases between. The CDR3 nucleotides are TGTGCCAGCAGTCCTATGAGGGGGGGTTCTGGAAACACCATATATTTT. It translates to CASSPMRGGSGNTIYF.

This clone was counted once. The chain carries TRBV7-2 and TRBJ2-1; a weak D match, TRBD1 (6 bases). The V end lost 7 bases, the J end lost 3 bases, and 16 bases lay between the germline ends. Per germline, CDR1 SGHTA and CDR2 FQGNSA. This CDR3 has 15 residues. CDR3 DNA: TGTGCCAGCACCGTGTCCGGGACAAACTACAATGAGCAGTTCTTC. Encoded protein: CASTVSGTNYNEQFF. The complete variable domain, with remaining parts taken from reference TRBV7-2 and TRBJ2-1, reads GAGVSQSPSNKVTEKGKDVELRCDPISGHTALYWYRQSLGQGLEFLIYFQGNSAPDKSGLPSDRFSAERTGGSVSTLTIQRTQQEDSAVYLCASTVSGTNYNEQFFGPGTRLTVL.

J is TRBJ2-1 and V is TRBV18; TRBD2 matches at 10 bases. CDR1 is KGHSH and CDR2 is LQKENI in the germline V gene. After removal of 2 bases from V and 8 bases from J, the junction contained 6 bases not matched to a gene. The CDR3 is 15 residues long. The DNA for the CDR3 is TGTGCCAGCTCACCAGGAGCGGGAGGGACCCATGAGCAGTTCTTC. As protein: CASSPGAGGTHEQFF.

V is TRBV10-3 and J is TRBJ2-5; a weak D match, TRBD2 (6 bases). Trimming stripped 10 bases from V and 0 bases from J, with 18 bases between. Germline CDR1 and CDR2: ENHRY and SYGVKD. This CDR3 region has 15 residues. This CDR3 reads CATAFGTGYQETQYF. The CDR3 nucleotides read TGTGCCACCGCCTTCGGGACTGGGTACCAAGAGACCCAGTACTTC.

The rearrangement uses TRBV29-1 and TRBJ2-2; 8 bases are a match to TRBD1. V lost 7 bases, J lost 3 bases, and 4 bases stayed unmatched. Germline assignment: CDR1 SQVTM and CDR2 ANQGSEA. The CDR3 consists of 13 residues. CDR3 sequence reads: CSADRGDTGELFF. CDR3 bases: TGCAGCGCCGACAGGGGTGACACCGGGGAGCTGTTTTTT.